A single sample is the source of the 11 T cell receptor beta chains below, sequenced in a study of cytomegalovirus exposure and HLA in healthy donors. 13 Jbeta primers and 60 Vbeta primers were used for the PCR. Measured with immunoSEQ multiplex PCR; TCRdb has only the in-frame clones, and not every one. The data contain roughly 130,000 clones, roughly 88% of them seen just once; the ten biggest clones take up less than 3.5%. The specimen was PBMCs. The receptors shown here come from a man in his fifties in good health and CMV-seronegative.

V and J are TRBV21-1 and TRBJ2-7; the table's D call of TRBD1 was not tested on the DNA. TRBV21-1 is reported as a pseudogene. This CDR3 contains 13 residues. This CDR3 reads CASSKAKTYEQYF. In DNA, the CDR3 is TGTGCCAGCAGCAAAGCCAAAACCTACGAGCAGTACTTC.

The CDR3, as DNA: TGCGCCAGCAGCCCTCAGGGGAGCACTGAAGCTTTCTTT. Protein sequence: CASSPQGSTEAFF. The rearrangement uses TRBV5-1 and TRBJ1-1; tentatively, D is TRBD1 (6 bases). Germline V gene lookup returns CDR1 SGHRS and CDR2 YFSETQ. The CDR3 covers 13 residues. V dropped 4 bases and J dropped 4 bases, with 11 bases sitting between them.

The chain combines TRBV2 with TRBJ2-3; 15 bases are shared with TRBD2. Germline CDR1 reads SNHLY; CDR2 reads FYNNEI. There are 15 residues in the CDR3. Unmatched junction bases numbered 11, after V lost 11 bases and J lost 8 bases. Here the CDR3 reads CASQGLAGGMSTQYF. CDR3 bases: TGTGCCTCTCAGGGACTAGCGGGGGGTATGAGTACGCAGTATTTT. Full variable domain (outside the CDR3, taken from reference TRBV2 and TRBJ2-3): EPEVTQTPSHQVTQMGQEVILRCVPISNHLYFYWYRQILGQKVEFLVSFYNNEISEKSEIFDDQFSVERPDGSNFTLKIRSTKLEDSAMYFCASQGLAGGMSTQYFGPGTRLTVL.

This clone came up once. The rearrangement uses TRBV2 and TRBJ1-2; tentative D call: TRBD1 (5 bases). CDR1 and CDR2 (germline): SNHLY, FYNNEI. The V gene lost 6 bases and the J gene lost 0 bases, with 8 bases spanning the gap. This CDR3 contains 13 residues. In DNA, the CDR3 is TGTGCCAGCAGACCAGGGCCTAACTATGGCTACACCTTC. Its protein is CASRPGPNYGYTF.

The V and J genes are TRBV18 and TRBJ2-1, with TRBD1 as a possible D gene (5 bases). The germline gives CDR1 KGHSH, CDR2 LQKENI. The CDR3 spans 13 residues. The V end was cut by 4 bases, the J end by 9 bases, with 13 bases between. CDR3: CASSLGSRGEQFF. Here the CDR3 DNA reads TGTGCCAGCTCACTGGGTTCTAGGGGTGAGCAGTTCTTC. Filled out from reference TRBV18 and TRBJ2-1, the complete variable domain reads NAGVMQNPRHLVRRRGQEARLRCSPMKGHSHVYWYRQLPEEGLKFMVYLQKENIIDESGMPKERFSAEFPKEGPSILRIQQVVRGDSAAYFCASSLGSRGEQFFGPGTRLTVL.

This clone was seen a single time. V and J are TRBV5-1 and TRBJ1-4; D remains unclear. Trimming took off 4 bases at V and 5 bases at J, with 15 bases between the two ends. The CDR3 totals 15 residues. In germline, CDR1 is SGHRS, CDR2 YFSETQ. For the CDR3, the DNA is TGCGCCAGCAGCCCAGATTTCCGCGGGAATGAAAAACTGTTTTTT. This codes for CASSPDFRGNEKLFF.

This clone was detected once. The V gene is TRBV7-2, the J gene TRBJ2-1; D gene uncertain. The CDR3 has 13 amino acids. Trimming shortened V by 1 base and J by 4 bases, and 5 bases separated the two germline ends. Germline CDR1 and CDR2: SGHTA and FQGNSA. For the CDR3, the DNA is TGTGCCAGCAGCTTAGGCAGGTACAATGAGCAGTTCTTC. Its translation is CASSLGRYNEQFF.

CDR3 coding DNA: TGTGCCAGCAGCCCTGATAGAGCTGGGGCCAACGTCCTGACTTTC. Residues: CASSPDRAGANVLTF. The chain recombines TRBV7-9 with TRBJ2-6; D ambiguous. CDR3 length equals 15 residues. V was trimmed by 5 bases and J by 2 bases, leaving 10 bases between them. Germline loops: CDR1 SEHNR, CDR2 FQNEAQ (reference sequence).

V usage is TRBV18 and J usage is TRBJ1-1, with 7 bases fitting TRBD1. The CDR3 loop spans 16 amino acids. Germline CDR1 reads KGHSH; CDR2 reads LQKENI. Trimming at V came to 2 bases and at J to 4 bases, leaving 10 bases not matched to a gene. CDR3 in DNA: TGTGCCAGCTCACCAACTACAGGGGCACGGGGCACTGAAGCTTTCTTT. It codes for CASSPTTGARGTEAFF.

V is TRBV6-1 and J is TRBJ2-5, with TRBD1 matching over 12 bases. Trimming took 7 bases from V and 4 from J; bases not matched to a gene: 4. The germline V gene has CDR1 MNHNS and CDR2 SASEGT. The CDR3 runs to 14 residues. CDR3 sequence: CASNRDRGRETQYF. CDR3 nucleotides: TGTGCCAGCAATAGGGACAGGGGGCGAGAGACCCAGTACTTC.

This clone was counted once. CDR3: CASSSQGVLMNTEAFF. The CDR3 coding sequence is TGTGCCAGCAGCTCGCAGGGGGTGTTGATGAACACTGAAGCTTTCTTT. The V and J genes are TRBV7-8 and TRBJ1-1; TRBD1 matches at 7 bases. The ends lost 4 bases at V and 0 bases at J; junction bases unmatched: 8. The germline V gene has CDR1 SGHVS and CDR2 FQNEAQ. The CDR3 has 16 amino acids.